Listed here is a single TCR beta chain. The CDR3 contains 17 residues. In germline, CDR1 is GTSNPN, CDR2 SVGIG (reference sequence). The V gene lost 3 bases and the J gene lost 0 bases, with 17 bases spanning the gap. Here immunoSEQ multiplex PCR was the method, and the copy in TCRdb shows in-frame clones only, minus some. This table has about 180,000 clones, approximately 87% appearing once. This sample is drawn from a study of blood T cell repertoires in COVID-19. This TCR was recovered from a man in his forties with active or convalescent COVID-19. The sequenced material came from peripheral blood. The chain links TRBV30 to TRBJ1-4; no clear D. The CDR3 region is CAWSPPLVRATNEKLFF. Here the CDR3 DNA reads TGTGCCTGGAGCCCCCCACTTGTACGGGCAACTAATGAAAAACTGTTTTTT.